This passage covers 12 T cell receptor beta chains from one sample sequenced in a study of T cell repertoires in cytomegalovirus infection (dated by TCRdb to about 2019). The instrument was an Illumina HiSeq 1500. TCRdb ran its own pipeline on the public reads, namely fastp trimming at Q25 and MiXCR clone calling, and kept in-frame beta chains. Here each entry gathers all rows of one CDR3 protein and keeps the most common genes and DNA. This sample gives about 490,000 distinct CDR3 sequences in total; 10% to 12% of them show up just once. About 9.4% of the sample rests with the top ten. Specimen: PBMCs. All receptors come from a human donor in good health (CMV status not recorded). Some clones in this sample may be carry-over from other donors' samples.

This clonotype occurred many times. The chain combines TRBV12-3 or TRBV12-4 with TRBJ1-4; TRBD1 agrees at 11 bases. The V segment lost 5 bases and the J segment 6 bases; nucleotides outside the gene matches: 5. The CDR3 has 15 residues. The CDR3 loop is CASSPGQGAHEKLFF. The CDR3 DNA follows: TGTGCCAGCAGTCCCGGACAGGGGGCGCATGAAAAACTGTTTTTT.

This clonotype was found a few times. Written as DNA, the CDR3 is TGTGCCAGCAGGCCCCTCCTGAAGGGGCGAGGCGGCTACACCTTC. Amino acids: CASRPLLKGRGGYTF. This rearrangement joins TRBV11-2 to TRBJ1-2; D possibly corresponds to TRBD1 (5 bases). This CDR3 region has 15 residues. The germline V and J ends were trimmed by 6 bases and 8 bases, with 22 bases remaining between them. Germline V gives CDR1 SGHAT, CDR2 FQNNGV.

In this sample, this clonotype turned up many times. The CDR3 here is CASSLATGNEQFF. CDR3 DNA: TGTGCCAGCAGCTTAGCGACGGGTAATGAGCAGTTCTTC. The chain couples TRBV7-6 to TRBJ2-1, with D unclear. CDR1 SGHVS and CDR2 FNYEAQ come from the germline V gene. V was clipped by 0 bases and J by 7 bases, with 7 bases between them. This CDR3 comprises 13 residues.

V is TRBV12-5 and J is TRBJ1-2; D ambiguous. This CDR3 region has 17 residues. Trimming left V 5 bases short and J 4 bases short, with 23 bases between. Germline V gives CDR1 LGHNT, CDR2 FRNRAP. The CDR3 here is CASGLTPHATDRYGYTF. In DNA, the CDR3 is TGTGCTAGTGGTCTCACCCCGCACGCCACAGATCGCTATGGCTACACCTTC.

This clonotype has a handful of counts. The chain employs TRBV5-1 and TRBJ1-4; no clear D gene. V was trimmed by 2 bases and J by 8 bases, leaving 19 bases between them. Germline V lookup: CDR1 SGHRS, CDR2 YFSETQ. This CDR3 is built from 16 residues. In DNA form, the CDR3 reads TGCGCCAGCAGCTTAGGTGCCCAAAGGCCGGGGGAAAAACTGTTTTTT. Amino acid sequence: CASSLGAQRPGEKLFF. Drawing the rest from reference TRBV5-1 and TRBJ1-4, the complete variable domain is KAGVTQTPRYLIKTRGQQVTLSCSPISGHRSVSWYQQTPGQGLQFLFEYFSETQRNKGNFPGRFSGRQFSNSRSEMNVSTLELGDSALYLCASSLGAQRPGEKLFFGSGTQLSVL.

This clonotype came up many times. This rearrangement joins TRBV18 to TRBJ1-6; 7 positions agree with TRBD1. Germline loops: CDR1 KGHSH, CDR2 LQKENI. CDR3 length: 14 amino acids. The V and J ends lost 6 bases and 6 bases, in that order; junction bases with no gene match: 5. The CDR3 sequence is CASSPDRANSPLHF. The CDR3 bases are TGTGCCAGCTCGCCCGACAGGGCTAATTCACCCCTCCACTTT.

The chain employs TRBV2 and TRBJ1-6; perhaps TRBD1 as D (6 bases). From germline, CDR1 is SNHLY and CDR2 FYNNEI. The CDR3 consists of 14 residues. V was clipped by 2 bases and J by 9 bases, with 11 bases between them. CDR3 DNA sequence: TGTGCCAGCAGTGAAAGGACAGCTAGTTCACCCCTCCACTTT. It encodes CASSERTASSPLHF.

A few counts support this clonotype. The chain employs TRBV2 and TRBJ1-2; 7 nucleotides match TRBD1. Germline CDR1 SNHLY, CDR2 FYNNEI. This CDR3 is built from 17 residues. Trimming at V came to 4 bases and at J to 0 bases, leaving 11 bases not matched to a gene. CDR3 loop: CASSGPDRVGANYGYTF. As DNA, the CDR3 is TGTGCCAGCAGTGGCCCCGACAGGGTTGGGGCTAACTATGGCTACACCTTC.

This clonotype was seen repeatedly, ten times or more. This sequence joins TRBV6-2 or TRBV6-3 and TRBJ2-1; 8 nucleotides align to TRBD2. Germline trimming cut 7 bases from V and 7 bases from J; bases unmatched to any gene: 9. CDR3 size: 14 residues. The germline V gene encodes CDR1 MNHEY and CDR2 SVGEGT. The CDR3 DNA sequence: TGTGCCAGCAACCACGAGGTAGCGGGGAATGAGCAGTTCTTC. Translating gives CASNHEVAGNEQFF.

This clonotype was seen many times. The V gene is TRBV7-6, the J gene TRBJ2-7, with TRBD1 identical over 8 bases. The V gene's germline CDR1 is SGHVS and CDR2 FNYEAQ. The trim removed 4 bases at V and 7 bases at J, leaving 6 bases unmatched. The CDR3 has 13 residues. CDR3 residues: CASSSDRVGEQYF. For the CDR3, the DNA is TGTGCCAGCAGCTCGGACAGGGTCGGAGAGCAGTACTTC.

This clonotype has a handful of counts. The genes are TRBV5-5 and TRBJ2-1, with D possibly matching TRBD2 (6 bases). Trimming removed 2 bases from V and 2 bases from J, with 11 bases in between. Germline V lookup: CDR1 SGHKS, CDR2 YYEKEE (reference sequence). The CDR3 totals 15 residues. Here the CDR3 DNA reads TGTGCCAGCAGCTTCGGGGGACTCCCCTACAATGAGCAGTTCTTC. Protein sequence: CASSFGGLPYNEQFF.

There are a few counts of this clonotype. The genes are TRBV11-2 and TRBJ2-7; TRBD2 is a possible D gene (6 bases). CDR1 and CDR2 from the germline V gene are SGHAT and FQNNGV. Deletions cut 1 base from V and 1 base from J, with 11 bases between. The length of the CDR3 is 15 residues. The chain's CDR3 is CASSLVLGTSYEQYF. The CDR3 DNA sequence: TGTGCCAGCAGCTTAGTACTCGGGACTTCCTACGAGCAGTACTTC.